This TCR beta chain emerged from a study of blood T cell repertoires in COVID-19. In the source study's methods: Quantification of nucleated cells was approximated via reference gene primer amplification. Some clones are missing from TCRdb's copy, which holds only in-frame ones; the method was immunoSEQ multiplex PCR. V, J and clone size reflect that table, while D and trimming were determined from the DNA. The sample yields approximately 120,000 clones, 88% seen once. V dropped 1 base and J dropped 7; count of bases not matched to a gene: 4. Germline V gives CDR1 KGHSY, CDR2 FQNENV. The CDR3 is 15 amino acids.

What was sequenced was peripheral blood. The chain combines TRBV16 with TRBJ2-1, with TRBD2 identical over 10 bases. The source of this sequence is a human donor in a cohort sampled during active COVID-19. CDR3 in DNA: TGTGCCAGCAGCCAATATCCTAGCGGGAGTAATGAGCAGTTCTTC. It yields the protein CASSQYPSGSNEQFF.